The rows below give T cell receptor beta chains drawn from one sample of a study of blood T cell repertoires in COVID-19. Assay used: immunoSEQ multiplex PCR; TCRdb lists only in-frame clones, some missing. The sample includes around 250,000 clones, approximately 80% of them seen just once. The sequenced sample consisted of peripheral blood. The receptors originated from a woman older than 75 with acute or convalescent COVID-19. Both conserved end residues are part of each CDR3. A D gene is named only where the DNA matches it firmly. The size field is filled for only some rows; it gives once, few, many or a size class.

J: TRBJ2-3; D: .; size: once; V: TRBV6-1; CDR3: CASSEDYRPFRKQYF; DNA: TGTGCCAGCAGTGAGGACTACCGCCCCTTCAGAAAGCAGTATTTT
J: TRBJ1-1; D: .; size: few; V: TRBV12-3/TRBV12-4; CDR3: CASGKGVSTGAFF; DNA: TGTGCCAGCGGGAAGGGAGTCTCGACTGGAGCTTTCTTT
J: TRBJ1-5; D: .; size: .; V: TRBV6-2/TRBV6-3; CDR3: CASSYSLGARQPQHF; DNA: TGTGCCAGCAGTTACTCATTAGGGGCTCGGCAGCCCCAGCATTTT
J: TRBJ1-1; D: .; size: .; V: TRBV4-3; CDR3: CASSQEGGNTEAFF; DNA: TGCGCCAGCAGCCAAGAGGGGGGGAACACTGAAGCTTTCTTT
J: TRBJ1-2; D: .; size: once; V: TRBV3-1/TRBV3-2; CDR3: CASSRGQTNYGYTF; DNA: TGTGCCAGCAGCCGCGGACAGACTAACTATGGCTACACCTTC
J: TRBJ2-1; D: TRBD2; size: .; V: TRBV29-1; CDR3: CSVGAGGYNEQFF; DNA: TGCAGCGTTGGAGCGGGGGGCTACAATGAGCAGTTCTTC
J: TRBJ1-4; D: .; size: .; V: TRBV3-1/TRBV3-2; CDR3: CASSQTTGYATNEKLFF; DNA: TGTGCCAGCAGCCAAACAACCGGGTATGCAACTAATGAAAAACTGTTTTTT
J: TRBJ2-7; D: TRBD1; size: .; V: TRBV12-3/TRBV12-4; CDR3: CASSWDSTYEQYF; DNA: TGTGCCAGCAGCTGGGACAGTACCTACGAGCAGTACTTC
J: TRBJ1-3; D: .; size: .; V: TRBV18; CDR3: CASSQQGSGNTIYF; DNA: TGTGCCAGCTCACAGCAGGGCTCTGGAAACACCATATATTTT
J: TRBJ1-5; D: TRBD1; size: .; V: TRBV3-1/TRBV3-2; CDR3: CASSQGTGTGGRNSNQPQHF; DNA: TGTGCCAGCAGCCAAGGGACCGGGACAGGGGGCCGGAATAGCAATCAGCCCCAGCATTTT
J: TRBJ2-3; D: .; size: .; V: TRBV6-5; CDR3: CASSPDRSDTQYF; DNA: TGTGCCAGCAGTCCTGACAGATCAGATACGCAGTATTTT
J: TRBJ1-2; D: TRBD1; size: many; V: TRBV19; CDR3: CASSRGTDYGYTF; DNA: TGTGCCAGTAGCCGCGGGACAGACTATGGCTACACCTTC
J: TRBJ2-2; D: TRBD1; size: .; V: TRBV18; CDR3: CASSPTGVNTGELFF; DNA: TGTGCCAGCTCTCCCACAGGGGTGAACACCGGGGAGCTGTTTTTT
J: TRBJ2-7; D: .; size: .; V: TRBV30; CDR3: CACHRGYEQYF; DNA: TGTGCCTGCCACCGGGGGTACGAGCAGTACTTC
J: TRBJ2-3; D: TRBD2; size: .; V: TRBV28; CDR3: CASSLWTSGRARDTQYF; DNA: TGTGCCAGCAGTTTATGGACTAGCGGGAGGGCCAGAGATACGCAGTATTTT
J: TRBJ1-5; D: .; size: .; V: TRBV5-5; CDR3: CASRYRDSNQPQHF; DNA: TGTGCCAGCAGATACAGGGATAGCAATCAGCCCCAGCATTTT
J: TRBJ1-2; D: .; size: .; V: TRBV7-9; CDR3: CASSRQSNYGYTF; DNA: TGTGCCAGCAGCCGACAGTCTAACTATGGCTACACCTTC
J: TRBJ2-5; D: .; size: few; V: TRBV28; CDR3: CASSHLGQGSEKETQYF; DNA: TGTGCCAGCAGCCACTTAGGGCAGGGGTCTGAAAAAGAGACCCAGTACTTC
J: TRBJ1-2; D: .; size: .; V: TRBV11-2; CDR3: CASSPQGNYGYTF; DNA: TGTGCCAGCAGCCCCCAGGGTAACTATGGCTACACCTTC
J: TRBJ2-3; D: TRBD2; size: .; V: TRBV9; CDR3: CASSAAGLTSTDTQYF; DNA: TGTGCCAGCAGCGCAGCGGGACTAACTAGCACAGATACGCAGTATTTT
J: TRBJ1-3; D: .; size: few; V: TRBV5-5; CDR3: CASSFAGTPSSGNTIYF; DNA: TGTGCCAGCAGCTTCGCCGGGACTCCTTCCTCTGGAAACACCATATATTTT
J: TRBJ2-7; D: TRBD1; size: .; V: TRBV5-1; CDR3: CASSLEAPRQGSYEQYF; DNA: TGCGCCAGCAGCTTGGAAGCTCCCCGACAGGGCTCCTACGAGCAGTACTTC
J: TRBJ1-5; D: TRBD1; size: .; V: TRBV28; CDR3: CASSEGTDSNQPQHF; DNA: TGTGCCAGCAGCGAGGGGACAGACAGCAATCAGCCCCAGCATTTT
J: TRBJ2-1; D: TRBD2; size: .; V: TRBV19; CDR3: CASSIRPGGGDEQFF; DNA: TGTGCCAGTAGTATAAGACCGGGCGGGGGAGATGAGCAGTTCTTC
J: TRBJ2-3; D: .; size: .; V: TRBV18; CDR3: CASSPLDSLSTDTQYF; DNA: TGTGCCAGCTCACCACTCGACTCCTTAAGCACAGATACGCAGTATTTT
J: TRBJ2-3; D: TRBD2; size: .; V: TRBV7-2; CDR3: CASRPGTLAGEITDTQYF; DNA: TGTGCCAGCAGACCCGGAACACTAGCGGGAGAGATCACAGATACGCAGTATTTT
J: TRBJ1-2; D: .; size: few; V: TRBV30; CDR3: CAWALAAAYGYTF; DNA: TGTGCCTGGGCGTTGGCCGCCGCCTATGGCTACACCTTC
J: TRBJ2-3; D: TRBD2; size: once; V: TRBV7-2; CDR3: CASSSGGAGDTQYF; DNA: TGTGCCAGCAGCTCCGGGGGGGCGGGAGATACGCAGTATTTT
J: TRBJ2-3; D: .; size: few; V: TRBV7-3; CDR3: CASSRTGPGDTQYF; DNA: TGTGCCAGCAGCCGCACAGGGCCGGGAGATACGCAGTATTTT
J: TRBJ1-1; D: .; size: few; V: TRBV6-5; CDR3: CASSYRGNTEAFF; DNA: TGTGCCAGCAGTTACAGGGGGAACACTGAAGCTTTCTTT
J: TRBJ1-2; D: .; size: .; V: TRBV5-6; CDR3: CASSLQGANYGYTF; DNA: TGTGCCAGCAGCTTACAGGGAGCTAACTATGGCTACACCTTC
J: TRBJ1-1; D: .; size: .; V: TRBV5-8; CDR3: CASSFLQGLNTEAFF; DNA: TGTGCCAGCAGCTTCCTACAGGGCCTGAACACTGAAGCTTTCTTT
J: TRBJ2-7; D: .; size: once; V: TRBV6-2/TRBV6-3; CDR3: CASSFQGSSYEQYF; DNA: TGTGCCAGCAGTTTCCAGGGGAGCTCCTACGAGCAGTACTTC
J: TRBJ2-7; D: TRBD1; size: .; V: TRBV30; CDR3: CAWSVQGQGSSYEQYF; DNA: TGTGCCTGGAGTGTACAGGGACAGGGGTCCTCCTACGAGCAGTACTTC
J: TRBJ1-2; D: TRBD1; size: .; V: TRBV5-1; CDR3: CASSLEGQGYGYTF; DNA: TGCGCCAGCAGCTTGGAGGGACAGGGCTATGGCTACACCTTC
J: TRBJ2-7; D: TRBD1; size: once; V: TRBV3-1/TRBV3-2; CDR3: CASALTQGVGEQYF; DNA: TGTGCCAGCGCCCTAACTCAGGGGGTCGGCGAGCAGTACTTC
J: TRBJ2-3; D: .; size: .; V: TRBV7-2; CDR3: CASSPRVGKRITDTQYF; DNA: TGTGCCAGCAGCCCCCGAGTCGGTAAGAGGATCACAGATACGCAGTATTTT
J: TRBJ2-7; D: .; size: .; V: TRBV6-5; CDR3: CASKTPTSVNEQYF; DNA: TGTGCCAGCAAAACACCGACTAGTGTGAACGAGCAGTACTTC
J: TRBJ2-5; D: .; size: once; V: TRBV7-8; CDR3: CASSFRETQYF; DNA: TGTGCCAGCAGCTTTCGGGAGACCCAGTACTTC
J: TRBJ1-3; D: TRBD1; size: .; V: TRBV6-5; CDR3: CASRAGTGPNTIYF; DNA: TGTGCCAGCAGGGCCGGGACAGGTCCAAACACCATATATTTT
J: TRBJ1-2; D: .; size: .; V: TRBV5-6; CDR3: CASSLGAVTGTYGYTF; DNA: TGTGCCAGCAGCTTGGGGGCCGTAACAGGGACCTATGGCTACACCTTC
J: TRBJ2-4; D: TRBD2; size: .; V: TRBV7-8; CDR3: CASSSLSSGRNAKNIQYF; DNA: TGTGCCAGCAGTTCTCTCTCTAGCGGGAGGAACGCCAAAAACATTCAGTACTTC
J: TRBJ1-1; D: TRBD1; size: .; V: TRBV2; CDR3: CASTRTGMNTEAFF; DNA: TGTGCCAGCACCCGGACAGGTATGAACACTGAAGCTTTCTTT
J: TRBJ1-2; D: .; size: .; V: TRBV11-1; CDR3: CASSLDPRLGWTF; DNA: TGTGCCAGCAGCTTAGATCCACGGCTAGGTTGGACCTTC
J: TRBJ1-2; D: .; size: .; V: TRBV25-1; CDR3: CASSEEDFGYTF; DNA: TGTGCCAGCAGTGAAGAGGACTTTGGCTACACCTTC
J: TRBJ2-3; D: .; size: .; V: TRBV4-3; CDR3: CASSQEVALRTDTQYF; DNA: TGCGCCAGCAGCCAAGAGGTAGCTCTCCGCACAGATACGCAGTATTTT
J: TRBJ2-3; D: TRBD2; size: .; V: TRBV19; CDR3: CASSIRLAGGPGDTQYF; DNA: TGTGCCAGTAGTATACGGCTAGCGGGAGGGCCGGGAGATACGCAGTATTTT